This is a list of T cell receptor beta chains from one sample in a study of beta chain features in type 1 diabetes. Using immunoSEQ multiplex PCR, the repertoire was profiled, and TCRdb retains in-frame clones only, with some absent. The sample includes almost 350,000 clones, 9.3% of them seen just once. Sequencing was carried out using central memory CD4+ T cells from blood. These TCRs come from a man aged 30 to 39 with type 1 diabetes. CDR3s include the opening cysteine and the closing phenylalanine or tryptophan. D genes are given only for firm matches. A clone size is listed for some rows: how often the clone was seen (once, few, many), or a class if it is expanded.

clone size,J gene,CDR3 length,D gene,V gene,CDR3 DNA,CDR3 protein
few,TRBJ1-3,14,-,TRBV18,TGTGCCAGCTCACCGACAAAACTCGGAAACACCATATATTTT,CASSPTKLGNTIYF
-,TRBJ1-3,14,TRBD1,TRBV19,TGTGCCAGCACCACAGGGGGCTCTGGAAACACCATATATTTT,CASTTGGSGNTIYF
few,TRBJ1-2,15,TRBD1,TRBV7-9,TGTGCCAGCAGTCCCGGGACAGGGAGAAACTATGGCTACACCTTC,CASSPGTGRNYGYTF
many,TRBJ1-4,14,TRBD1,TRBV5-1,TGCGCCAGCAGCTTTGGGACAGGGGACGAAAAACTGTTTTTT,CASSFGTGDEKLFF
many,TRBJ1-5,13,TRBD1,TRBV19,TGTGCCAGTAGGACAGGGGAGAATCAGCCCCAGCATTTT,CASRTGENQPQHF
-,TRBJ2-1,15,-,TRBV7-2,TGTGCCAGCAGTTTGGAGGGGGATCCCTACAATGAGCAGTTCTTC,CASSLEGDPYNEQFF
-,TRBJ1-2,11,-,TRBV19,TGTGCCAGTAGTGATGGCTATGGCTACACCTTC,CASSDGYGYTF
few,TRBJ2-5,16,-,TRBV9,TGTGCCAGCAGCGTATCCGGGGAAATGGGTATTGAGACCCAGTACTTC,CASSVSGEMGIETQYF
few,TRBJ2-5,17,TRBD1,TRBV5-4,TGTGCCAGCAGCTTGGATTCCTGGACAGGGCTCCAAGAGACCCAGTACTTC,CASSLDSWTGLQETQYF
-,TRBJ2-1,13,-,TRBV29-1,TGCAGCGTCGCTCGAGGGTCTAACAATGAGCAGTTCTTC,CSVARGSNNEQFF
-,TRBJ2-7,13,-,TRBV11-3,TGTGCCAGCAGCTTAGATCTAGGCCACGAGCAGTACTTC,CASSLDLGHEQYF